This TCR beta chain was profiled in a study of beta chain features in type 1 diabetes. General study points: People with Type 1 diabetes carried modestly yet significantly shorter TCRB CDR3s in all four CD4+ subsets.

Notes on this clone: What it binds is not known.

There are 18 residues in the CDR3. Looked up from germline, CDR1 is MDHEN and CDR2 is SYDVKM. V was trimmed by 4 bases and J by 7 bases, leaving 23 bases between them. Investigators reverse transcribed all isolated RNA, so they sequenced expressed TCRB transcripts. Libraries were prepared by immunoSEQ multiplex PCR; TCRdb keeps only in-frame clonotypes and omits some of them. Seen here are about 650,000 clones, approximately 13% observed once, and the top ten hold around 0.12%. This clonotype originated in a man younger than 45 with type 1 diabetes. The chain employs TRBV28 and TRBJ1-6; D is perhaps TRBD1 (5 bases). Source material: naive CD4+ T cells from blood. This CDR3 is CASSSDGGRTAMNSPLHF. DNA for the CDR3: TGTGCCAGCAGTTCGGACGGGGGTCGAACAGCGATGAATTCACCCCTCCACTTT. The complete variable domain, with remaining parts taken from reference TRBV28 and TRBJ1-6, reads DVKVTQSSRYLVKRTGEKVFLECVQDMDHENMFWYRQDPGLGLRLIYFSYDVKMKEKGDIPEGYSVSREKKERFSLILESASTNQTSMYLCASSSDGGRTAMNSPLHFGNGTRLTVT.